This T cell receptor (beta chain) was captured in a study of OX40 agonist ivuxolimab in advanced cancers. Method: immunoSEQ multiplex PCR; TCRdb's copy keeps in-frame clones and lacks some. The data show some 95,000 clones, around 85% seen once. The TCR was taken from an adult with an advanced solid tumor such as melanoma, head and neck, liver or kidney cancer. Specimen: CD4+ or CD8+ T cells sorted from blood, collected in a trial of the OX40 agonist ivuxolimab.

CDR3 in DNA: TGTGCCACCTACGGAGCGGACAGCCGCTCCTACGAGCAGTACTTC. It encodes CATYGADSRSYEQYF. This sequence joins TRBV10-3 and TRBJ2-7, with a weak D call TRBD1 (6 bases). Germline V gives CDR1 ENHRY, CDR2 SYGVKD. CDR3 size: 15 residues. V was trimmed by 10 bases and J by 0 bases, leaving 19 bases between them.